These 9 T cell receptor beta chains share one sample of origin, sequenced in a study of shared clonotypes between healthy human individuals. Using immunoSEQ multiplex PCR, the repertoire was profiled, and TCRdb retains in-frame clones only, with some absent. The repertoire includes about 650,000 clones, roughly 95% of them detected once, and roughly 0.1% sits in the top ten. CD45RO-negative, CCR7-selected cells formed the naive CD8 fraction, which excluded terminally differentiated effector memory CD45RA+ cells. Material for sequencing was naive CD8+ T cells sorted from blood. Receptors were obtained from a woman in her 30s in good health.

Details on this clone: Other nucleotide sequences in the sample specify the same CDR3. The rearrangement joins TRBV13 to TRBJ2-3; D is uncertain. There are 13 residues in the CDR3. The V and J ends lost 0 bases and 1 base respectively, with 2 bases between them. The germline CDR1 and CDR2 sequences are PRHDT and FYEKMQ (reference sequence). As DNA, the CDR3 is TGTGCCAGCAGCTTAGGTGGCACAGATACGCAGTATTTT. Its translation: CASSLGGTDTQYF.

The chain carries TRBV7-9 and TRBJ2-1; D not resolved. CDR3 length: 12 amino acids. From germline, CDR1 is SEHNR and CDR2 FQNEAQ (reference sequence). Between the trimmed V and J ends, which lost 9 bases and 9 bases, there was a span of 15 bases. The CDR3 region has the DNA TGTGCCAGTAGAATTATGACGGTTGAGCAGTTCTTC. Translation gives CASRIMTVEQFF.

The chain has TRBV27 and TRBJ2-2; no clear D gene. Trimming shortened V by 0 bases and J by 3 bases, and 2 bases separated the two germline ends. This CDR3 spans 13 amino acids. Germline lookup yields CDR1 MNHEY and CDR2 SMNVEV (reference sequence). The CDR3 reads CASSLSYTGELFF. The CDR3 DNA is TGTGCCAGCAGTTTATCTTACACCGGGGAGCTGTTTTTT.

The chain employs TRBV11-2 and TRBJ2-7; 8 bases agree with TRBD2. J lost 2 bases, V lost 6 bases, and 9 bases had no gene match. Germline V gene data show CDR1 as SGHAT and CDR2 as FQNNGV. The CDR3 totals 15 residues. CDR3 in amino acids: CASRDNSGIPYEQYF. CDR3 nucleotide sequence: TGTGCCAGCAGGGATAATAGCGGGATACCCTACGAGCAGTACTTC.

On this clone: One junction end disagrees with the germline gene, perhaps due to a read error. The genes are TRBV7-3 and TRBJ2-1; possible D gene TRBD1, 5 bases. The length of the CDR3 is 13 residues. Germline-derived CDR1 and CDR2 are SGHTA and FQGTGA. The CDR3 nucleotides are TGTGCCAGCAGCTTAGGGGTAGGGGCTGAGGAGTTCTTC. This encodes CASSLGVGAEEFF.

The chain employs TRBV9 and TRBJ2-3, with TRBD2 as a possible D gene (6 bases). V lost 2 bases to trimming and J lost 5 bases, with 18 bases between them. The CDR3 sequence is 16 residues long. Germline values: CDR1 SGDLS, CDR2 YYNGEE. CDR3 residues: CASSVRLEMRGDTQYF. Written as DNA, the CDR3 is TGTGCCAGCAGCGTTCGACTAGAAATGAGAGGAGATACGCAGTATTTT.

J is TRBJ2-7 and V is TRBV5-5; 8 bases line up with TRBD2. V shed 4 bases and J 0 bases; nucleotides not matched to a gene: 18. Germline CDR1 SGHKS, CDR2 YYEKEE (reference sequence). The CDR3 covers 19 residues. As DNA, the CDR3 is TGTGCCAGCAGCCATCGAGGGCGGAGTAGCGGGGACAACTCCTACGAGCAGTACTTC. Protein product: CASSHRGRSSGDNSYEQYF.

CDR3 loop: CASSPDDSNQPQHF. The CDR3 DNA reads as TGTGCCAGCAGTCCCGACGATAGCAATCAGCCCCAGCATTTT. The chain couples TRBV27 to TRBJ1-5, with unresolved D. The ends were cut back, 5 bases at V and 0 bases at J, with 8 bases in the middle. The CDR3 covers 14 residues. The germline gives CDR1 MNHEY, CDR2 SMNVEV (reference sequence).

The rearrangement links TRBV6-6 to TRBJ2-7; TRBD1 aligns across 8 bases. CDR1 and CDR2 (germline): MNHNY, SVGAGI (reference sequence). V lost 7 bases and J lost 4; bases outside the gene matches: 9. This CDR3 has 14 amino acids. The CDR3 loop is CASTADRAIYEQYF. The CDR3 bases are TGTGCCAGCACCGCGGACAGGGCGATATACGAGCAGTACTTC.